The following is a T cell receptor beta chain sequence with its context. Its antigen specificity is not known. It has no much larger one-base neighbor in the sample; base qualities were not kept. This sample was included in a study of blood T cell repertoires in COVID-19 (TCRdb year 2020). In the study overall: The collaborator samples originated in the United States, Italy and Spain and spanned the acute and convalescent phases of COVID-19. The material from the prospective study consisted of cDNA or gDNA derived from T cells, B-cell-depleted T cells, or PBMCs. Subjects who had been exposed to COVID-19, were actively infected with it, or had recovered from it provided the deeply sampled blood TCRbeta repertoires that made up the dataset. The repertoires were released in a freely available public database intended as a resource for research on the immune response to SARS-CoV-2. Samples came from the ongoing ImmuneRACE study (first 160 participants) plus 1,254 subjects from 6 global collaborators. Sample metadata almost always included a de-identified subject ID, COVID-19 status, age in years and sex. HLA class I and class II types, where available, came from metadata supplied by the sample provider rather than from assay-based typing. Points the paper makes about the study in general: How much clinical and demographic metadata was included differed by source and by participant, and the metadata was provided uncurated.

TCRbeta CDR3 regions were amplified from genomic DNA by means of the immunoSEQ Assay, a bias-controlled multiplex PCR. The authors processed their data as follows. Nucleated cell counts per sample were estimated from amplification of reference gene primers within the assay. To quantify the absolute abundance of each unique TCRbeta CDR3 rearrangement, sequence reads were collapsed and filtered. For each sample, productive Simpson clonality was calculated as the square root of Simpson's diversity index across productive rearrangements. The table was pulled from immuneACCESS by TCRdb, which kept in-frame rearrangements only. Such tables lose some clones; where checked, under half of the loss comes from unresolved V genes, and the rest has no known cause. D and trimming come from the DNA, and the V and J calls and clone size come from that table. The table for this sample lists roughly 210,000 clones; roughly 90% of them were counted only once. The ten largest clones take up 1.5% to 2% of the sample.

Each collaborating institution followed its own protocols to collect whole blood in K2EDTA tubes. For TCRbeta analysis, collaborators shipped samples in one of three forms: frozen whole blood, isolated PBMCs, or DNA extracted from either of those sample types. V ends up 5 bases short and J 4 bases short, with an unmatched junction base count of 4. Spanning cysteine to phenylalanine, the CDR3 consists of 13 amino acids. Solely the CDR3 DNA is kept, with 39 bases framed from the first base. In the germline V gene (reference sequence), CDR1 corresponds to LNHDA and CDR2 to SQIVND. Rearrangement joined TRBV19 to TRBJ2-7; 8 bases in between match TRBD1. This TCR derives from a man between 65 and 85 years old with acute or convalescent COVID-19. Sequenced input: peripheral blood. The DNA is TGTGCCAGTAGTGCGGACAGGGCGTACGAGCAGTACTTC. It is translated as CASSADRAYEQYF.